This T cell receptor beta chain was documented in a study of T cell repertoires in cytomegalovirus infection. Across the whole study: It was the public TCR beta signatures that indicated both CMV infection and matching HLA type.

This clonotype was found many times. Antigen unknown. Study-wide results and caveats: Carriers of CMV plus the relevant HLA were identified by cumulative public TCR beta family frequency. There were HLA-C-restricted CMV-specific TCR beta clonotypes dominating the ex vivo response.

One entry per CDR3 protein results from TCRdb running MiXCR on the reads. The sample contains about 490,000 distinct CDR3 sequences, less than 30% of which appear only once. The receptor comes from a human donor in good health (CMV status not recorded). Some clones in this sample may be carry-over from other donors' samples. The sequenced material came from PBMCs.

In DNA form, the CDR3 reads TGTGCTAGTGGTCCATCGTCTAGCGGGAGGCCCTATTACAATGAGCAGTTCTTC. It specifies CASGPSSSGRPYYNEQFF. The genes are TRBV12-5 and TRBJ2-1; 11 nucleotides agree with TRBD2. The germline V gene encodes CDR1 LGHNT and CDR2 FRNRAP. The junction had 13 bases not matched to a gene; V was cut back by 5 bases and J by 4 bases. There are 18 residues in the CDR3.